A few counts support the clone carrying this T cell receptor (beta chain). TCR beta libraries were built with iRepertoire HTBI primers and Arm-PCR of CDR3 regions. TCRdb ran MiXCR on the multiplex PCR reads and lists one entry per CDR3 protein. Here the sample spans about 330,000 distinct CDR3 sequences, around 15% being singletons. Looked up from germline, CDR1 is KGHDR and CDR2 is SFDVKD. V was trimmed by 4 bases and J by 6 bases, leaving 11 bases between them. The length of the CDR3 is 13 residues. Sample time point: newly diagnosed GD, antithyroid drugs for less than 3 months. The TCR library was made from RNA extracted from PBMCs. This sample is part of a study of regulatory T cells in long-lasting Graves disease. A further study also used this sample, focusing on T cells in Graves' hyperthyroidism and ophthalmopathy.

Here the sequenced sample was peripheral blood mononuclear cells (PBMCs), taken at new diagnosis, from a patient treated with antithyroid drugs. The TCR comes from a woman aged 18-35 years with Graves disease. The chain combines TRBV24-1 with TRBJ1-2, with D unclear. CDR3 sequence (DNA): TGTGCCACCAGTGACCCTGACCGGAATGGCTACACCTTC. Protein: CATSDPDRNGYTF.